The 15 T cell receptor beta chains presented below share a single source sample, sequenced in a study of CD8 T cells in ankylosing spondylitis (dated by TCRdb to about 2017). Libraries were constructed by 5' RACE. Sequencing used an Illumina HiSeq 2500. TCRdb reworked the public reads: Q25 trimming with fastp, MiXCR clone assembly, productive beta chains retained. Records with the same CDR3 protein are collapsed into one entry carrying the most frequent genes and DNA. The sample has 300,000 to 350,000 distinct CDR3 sequences on record, around 15% of them singletons. The top ten hold 0.9% to 1.2% of the sample. Material for sequencing was blood, either unsorted or a sorted T cell fraction (not recorded which). Receptors were obtained from a male donor with ankylosing spondylitis or in good health (not recorded which).

This clonotype has at least ten counts. V is TRBV5-1 and J is TRBJ2-2; D not certain. The CDR3 runs 12 residues. Germline CDR1 reads SGHRS; CDR2 reads YFSETQ. V was cut by 3 bases and J by 1 base, with 1 base left in between. CDR3 sequence (DNA): TGCGCCAGCAGCTGGAACACCGGGGAGCTGTTTTTT. This translates into CASSWNTGELFF.

V usage is TRBV7-9 and J usage is TRBJ2-1, with 7 bases matching TRBD2. With V trimmed by 7 bases and J by 8 bases, 11 bases remained unmatched. This CDR3 comprises 14 residues. CDR1 is SEHNR, CDR2 FQNEAQ, per germline (reference sequence). CDR3 region: CASTRRGGVDEQFF. CDR3 sequence (DNA): TGTGCCAGCACCCGCCGGGGAGGGGTAGATGAGCAGTTCTTC.

This CDR3 is CASSLGTAEGPTEAFF. CDR3 sequence (DNA): TGTGCCAGCAGTTTAGGGACAGCGGAGGGGCCCACTGAAGCTTTCTTT. The rearrangement uses TRBV12-3 or TRBV12-4 and TRBJ1-1, with D perhaps matching TRBD1 (6 bases). This CDR3 is 16 amino acids long. The V end was cut by 1 base, the J end by 4 bases, with 16 bases between.

The chain employs TRBV27 and TRBJ2-3; D is perhaps TRBD2 (5 bases). Deletions cut 6 bases from V and 5 bases from J, with 18 bases between. Germline CDR1 MNHEY, CDR2 SMNVEV (reference sequence). The CDR3 length is 15 residues. CDR3 nucleotides: TGTGCCAGCAGGGCCTTGGGCTCCGGGATAGATACGCAGTATTTT. It specifies CASRALGSGIDTQYF.

This clonotype occurred a few times. This chain uses TRBV12-3 or TRBV12-4 with TRBJ2-3, with TRBD2 matching over 12 bases. The CDR3 totals 15 residues. J gave up 2 bases and V 7 bases, and 4 bases lay outside the gene matches. Written as DNA, the CDR3 is TGTGCCAGCACCCTAGCGGGAGGGTTCACAGATACGCAGTATTTT. Residues: CASTLAGGFTDTQYF.

The genes are TRBV5-1 and TRBJ2-3; 8 positions agree with TRBD2. CDR1 is SGHRS, CDR2 YFSETQ, per germline. V dropped 7 bases and J dropped 3; count of bases not matched to a gene: 7. This CDR3 comprises 14 residues. CDR3 in amino acids: CASFSGVETDTQYF. CDR3 coding DNA: TGCGCCAGCTTTAGCGGGGTTGAGACAGATACGCAGTATTTT.

This clonotype came up a few times. The V gene is TRBV7-2, the J gene TRBJ2-2; the D is unclear. The V and J ends lost 1 base and 5 bases respectively, with 5 bases between them. The CDR3 loop spans 13 amino acids. CDR1 is SGHTA, CDR2 FQGNSA, per germline. In DNA form, the CDR3 reads TGTGCCAGCAGCTTAGTTGAAACCGGGGAGCTGTTTTTT. This sequence encodes CASSLVETGELFF.

This clonotype was counted many times. This chain uses TRBV10-3 with TRBJ1-2; D perhaps matches TRBD1 (6 bases). The germline V gene encodes CDR1 ENHRY and CDR2 SYGVKD. Deletions cut 6 bases from V and 2 bases from J, with 10 bases between. The CDR3 consists of 13 residues. The CDR3 DNA sequence: TGTGCCATCAGACAGGGTAGCAACTATGGCTACACCTTC. Translating gives CAIRQGSNYGYTF.

The V gene is TRBV5-6, the J gene TRBJ1-5; the D gene is possibly TRBD1 (5 bases). Trimming took 3 bases from V and 3 from J, leaving 10 bases between them. The germline CDR1 and CDR2 sequences are SGHDT and YYEEEE. The CDR3 consists of 14 residues. CDR3 in DNA: TGTGCCAGCAGCTCGGGGCAGGTCAATCAGCCCCAGCATTTT. Translated, it gives CASSSGQVNQPQHF.

The chain uses TRBV5-1 and TRBJ1-2, with TRBD1 matching over 7 bases. The V and J ends lost 3 bases and 4 bases, in that order; junction bases with no gene match: 6. The CDR3 extends over 14 amino acids. In germline, CDR1 is SGHRS, CDR2 YFSETQ. CDR3 region: CASSSSGQVYGYTF. The CDR3 DNA follows: TGCGCCAGCAGCTCCAGCGGACAGGTCTATGGCTACACCTTC.

The sample holds a few counts of this clonotype. V usage is TRBV11-2 and J usage is TRBJ2-7, with 11 bases aligning to TRBD2. J lost 0 bases, V lost 1 base, and 8 bases had no gene match. The CDR3 loop spans 18 amino acids. Germline V CDR1 and CDR2: SGHAT, FQNNGV. CDR3 sequence reads: CASSLGLAGPGGSYEQYF. The DNA for the CDR3 is TGTGCCAGCAGCTTAGGACTAGCGGGGCCCGGGGGCTCCTACGAGCAGTACTTC.

This clonotype came up many times. The chain links TRBV7-9 to TRBJ2-1, with 8 nucleotides matching TRBD2. V lost 1 base and J lost 8; bases outside the gene matches: 7. The CDR3 contains 15 residues. Germline V gene data show CDR1 as SEHNR and CDR2 as FQNEAQ (reference sequence). The CDR3 region has the DNA TGTGCCAGCAGCTTAGGTGCGGGAGGCACCCATGAGCAGTTCTTC. Its translation: CASSLGAGGTHEQFF.

CDR3 coding DNA: TGTGCCAGCAGCTTCCAAACTAGCGGGAGAACCGGGGAGCTGTTTTTT. Encoded protein: CASSFQTSGRTGELFF. This chain links TRBV7-8 with TRBJ2-2; 11 nucleotides align to TRBD2. CDR1 is SGHVS, CDR2 FQNEAQ, per germline. The V segment lost 3 bases and the J segment 5 bases; nucleotides outside the gene matches: 5. This CDR3 has 16 residues.

This clonotype has at least ten counts. The V call is TRBV20-1, the J call TRBJ2-3; 7 positions match TRBD2. This CDR3 is built from 13 residues. Germline V gene data show CDR1 as DFQATT and CDR2 as SNEGSKA (reference sequence). The trim removed 3 bases at V and 2 bases at J, leaving 2 bases unmatched. The CDR3 nucleotides are TGCAGTGCTAGGGGAGGGGCCACAGATACGCAGTATTTT. Amino acids: CSARGGATDTQYF.

A few counts support this clonotype. This rearrangement joins TRBV12-3 or TRBV12-4 to TRBJ1-2; unclear D gene. The CDR3 loop spans 12 amino acids. Trimming shortened V by 3 bases and J by 11 bases, and 13 bases separated the two germline ends. This chain's CDR3 is CASSFADSQYTF. In DNA, the CDR3 is TGTGCCAGCAGTTTTGCGGACTCACAGTACACCTTC.